These T cell receptor beta chains were read from a single sample in a study of T-cell reconstitution after alpha-beta-depleted transplantation in children. MiXCR, run by TCRdb on the PCR reads, gives a single entry per CDR3 protein. The sample has about 500,000 distinct CDR3 sequences, about 33% seen once. The source material was PBMCs from the stem cell graft donor, sampled from the stem cell graft. These receptors came from a human donor who donated a stem cell graft to a child with aplastic anemia. The CDR3 runs from the conserved cysteine through the conserved F or W. Fields, in order: D gene, clone size, V gene, J gene, CDR3 protein, CDR3 DNA. D genes are given only for firm matches. Clone size is shown for a subset of rows, as once, few, many or a class of expanded clone.

>-|many|TRBV11-1|TRBJ2-7
CASSTQGYEQYF
TGTGCCAGCAGCACACAGGGCTACGAGCAGTACTTC
>TRBD2|few|TRBV30|TRBJ2-1
CAWWSSGSKQFF
TGTGCCTGGTGGTCTAGCGGGAGTAAGCAGTTCTTC
>TRBD1|-|TRBV30|TRBJ2-5
CAWRSPTGTAQETQYF
TGTGCCTGGAGAAGCCCTACCGGGACAGCGCAAGAGACCCAGTACTTC
>-|-|TRBV10-3|TRBJ2-2
CAISTDSSRGELFF
TGTGCCATCAGCACTGACAGCTCCCGCGGGGAGCTGTTTTTT
>-|few|TRBV20-1|TRBJ2-1
CSAVSGRSYNEQFF
TGCAGTGCTGTCAGCGGCCGAAGCTACAATGAGCAGTTCTTC
>-|-|TRBV12-3/TRBV12-4|TRBJ2-1
CASSRGRGGILGEQFF
TGTGCCAGCAGTCGAGGGAGAGGCGGGATATTGGGTGAGCAGTTCTTC
>-|-|TRBV24-1|TRBJ2-6
CATSDLQVTSSGANVLTF
TGTGCCACCAGTGATTTACAGGTTACGAGCTCTGGGGCCAACGTCCTGACTTTC
>TRBD2|-|TRBV18|TRBJ2-3
CASSSTSGSPDTQYF
TGTGCCAGCTCATCTACTAGCGGGAGCCCAGATACGCAGTATTTT
>TRBD2|few|TRBV11-2|TRBJ2-6
CASSKRTSGAGANVLTF
TGTGCCAGCAGCAAACGGACTAGCGGAGCTGGGGCCAACGTCCTGACTTTC
>-|-|TRBV5-1|TRBJ1-6
CASSLATRGQNSPLHF
TGCGCCAGCAGCTTGGCCACTCGTGGGCAGAATTCACCCCTCCACTTT
>TRBD2|-|TRBV29-1|TRBJ2-3
CSVVLLAGASTDTQYF
TGCAGCGTTGTGTTACTAGCGGGAGCTAGCACAGATACGCAGTATTTT
>TRBD1|-|TRBV7-9|TRBJ2-7
CASSPQMGQAAYEQYF
TGTGCCAGCAGCCCGCAGATGGGACAGGCTGCCTACGAGCAGTACTTC
>-|-|TRBV29-1|TRBJ2-5
CSVEKIETQYF
TGCAGCGTTGAAAAGATAGAGACCCAGTACTTC
>-|few|TRBV10-3|TRBJ2-1
CAISVNAIYNEQFF
TGTGCCATCAGTGTAAACGCGATCTACAATGAGCAGTTCTTC
>TRBD1|few|TRBV20-1|TRBJ1-1
CSAHDRVGSEAFF
TGCAGTGCTCACGACAGGGTAGGATCTGAAGCTTTCTTT
>-|-|TRBV6-4|TRBJ2-2
CASSVGPFGTGELFF
TGTGCCAGCAGTGTAGGACCTTTCGGGACCGGGGAGCTGTTTTTT
>TRBD2|-|TRBV7-9|TRBJ2-7
CASSFPGTSYDEQYF
TGTGCCAGCAGCTTCCCCGGGACTAGCTACGACGAGCAGTACTTC
>-|-|TRBV28|TRBJ1-5
CASTPKAPPAQHF
TGTGCCAGCACACCCAAGGCCCCTCCGGCCCAGCATTTT
>-|-|TRBV7-9|TRBJ1-2
CASSLSLGYGYTF
TGTGCCAGCAGCTTAAGTCTCGGCTATGGCTACACCTTC
>-|-|TRBV27|TRBJ1-5
CASSPSLRQYNQPQHF
TGTGCCAGCAGTCCCTCACTTCGACAGTACAATCAGCCCCAGCATTTT
>-|few|TRBV3-1|TRBJ2-3
CASKGGEVVTDTQYF
TGTGCCAGCAAGGGGGGCGAGGTCGTCACAGATACGCAGTATTTT
>-|-|TRBV4-3|TRBJ1-4
CASSQRTVGEKLFF
TGCGCCAGCAGCCAAAGGACCGTCGGTGAAAAACTGTTTTTT
>-|-|TRBV20-1|TRBJ1-1
CSAPPPGRNTEAFF
TGCAGTGCCCCTCCCCCGGGTAGGAACACTGAAGCTTTCTTT
>-|-|TRBV6-1|TRBJ1-2
CASRRWPRAAINYGYTF
TGTGCCAGCAGGCGCTGGCCCCGGGCCGCCATTAACTATGGCTACACCTTC
>-|-|TRBV7-2|TRBJ2-3
CASSLASVGTDTQYF
TGTGCCAGCAGCTTAGCCAGCGTGGGCACAGATACGCAGTATTTT
>-|-|TRBV29-1|TRBJ2-1
CSVASSRGRYNEQFF
TGCAGCGTTGCGTCTTCCAGGGGAAGGTACAATGAGCAGTTCTTC
>-|many|TRBV29-1|TRBJ1-2
CSVDPLGDVTRTYGYTF
TGCAGCGTTGATCCGTTAGGCGATGTAACCAGGACCTATGGCTACACCTTC
>TRBD1|-|TRBV6-4|TRBJ2-7
CASSTNRGLPSYEQYF
TGTGCCAGCAGTACCAACAGGGGGCTCCCATCCTACGAGCAGTACTTC
>-|-|TRBV9|TRBJ2-1
CASSADDEQFF
TGTGCCAGCAGCGCAGATGATGAGCAGTTCTTC
>-|-|TRBV2|TRBJ2-3
CASPWGSTDTQYF
TGTGCCAGCCCGTGGGGGAGCACAGATACGCAGTATTTT
>-|few|TRBV5-1|TRBJ2-7
CASSLGTVFYEQYF
TGCGCCAGCAGCTTGGGGACGGTGTTTTACGAGCAGTACTTC
>TRBD2|few|TRBV6-5|TRBJ2-5
CASRGLAGKTQYF
TGTGCCAGCAGGGGACTAGCAGGAAAGACCCAGTACTTC
>-|-|TRBV9|TRBJ2-3
CASGGSRADTQYF
TGTGCCAGCGGGGGGTCCAGGGCAGATACGCAGTATTTT
>-|few|TRBV6-1|TRBJ1-1
CASSPPRGSTEAFF
TGTGCCAGCAGCCCTCCGCGGGGATCCACTGAAGCTTTCTTT
>-|-|TRBV7-2|TRBJ1-4
CASSLFGAESEKLFF
TGTGCCAGCAGCTTATTCGGAGCGGAAAGTGAAAAACTGTTTTTT
>-|few|TRBV12-3/TRBV12-4|TRBJ1-6
CASSSQGIAGSPLHF
TGTGCCAGCAGTTCTCAGGGGATAGCCGGCTCACCCCTCCACTTT
>TRBD2|-|TRBV29-1|TRBJ2-2
CSVGVLAGGPGTGELFF
TGCAGCGTTGGGGTACTAGCGGGAGGGCCTGGCACCGGGGAGCTGTTTTTT
>TRBD1|few|TRBV14|TRBJ2-7
CASSQGTGPYEQYF
TGTGCCAGCAGCCAGGGGACAGGACCCTACGAGCAGTACTTC
>-|few|TRBV10-3|TRBJ1-1
CAISVRGAKNTEAFF
TGTGCCATCAGTGTCCGGGGGGCCAAGAACACTGAAGCTTTCTTT
>-|-|TRBV10-3|TRBJ1-6
CAISESSDSPLHF
TGTGCCATCAGTGAGTCGTCGGATTCACCCCTCCACTTT
>-|-|TRBV20-1|TRBJ1-2
CSARALRRVSYGYTF
TGCAGTGCTAGAGCTTTACGTCGGGTGAGCTATGGCTACACCTTC